This TCR beta chain was found in a study of blood T cell repertoires in COVID-19. The method was immunoSEQ multiplex PCR; TCRdb's version includes in-frame clones alone and lacks a portion of them. The table has over 100,000 clones, about 85% seen once; the top ten hold about 11%. The junction had 6 bases not matched to a gene; V was cut back by 3 bases and J by 0 bases. Germline loops: CDR1 MGHRA, CDR2 YSYEKL. The CDR3 extends over 17 amino acids. The TCR sequence derives from an elderly man with acute or convalescent COVID-19. The chain uses TRBV4-1 and TRBJ1-5; 9 bases are shared with TRBD1. Sequencing was done on a sample of peripheral blood. The CDR3 here is CASSQEQGALSNQPQHF. CDR3 bases: TGCGCCAGCAGCCAGGAACAGGGGGCGCTTAGCAATCAGCCCCAGCATTTT.